This is a list of T cell receptor beta chains from one sample in a study of blood T cell repertoires in COVID-19. TCRdb's table, derived via immunoSEQ multiplex PCR, lists solely in-frame clones and lacks some. The table records roughly 24,000 clones, roughly 92% of them present only once. The sample was peripheral blood. These receptors all come from a human donor in a cohort sampled during active COVID-19. The CDR3 runs from the conserved cysteine through the conserved F or W. Fields, in order: V gene, D gene, J gene, CDR3 protein. A D gene is named only where the DNA matches it firmly.

TRBV6-6	NA	TRBJ2-1	CASSYPGGGNNEQFF
TRBV3-1/TRBV3-2	NA	TRBJ1-1	CASSPDSTEAFF
TRBV2	NA	TRBJ2-7	CASSEETGLGYEQYF
TRBV5-6	TRBD1	TRBJ2-2	CASRRGQVPTGELFF
TRBV11-3	NA	TRBJ2-1	CASSVDEQFF
TRBV5-4	NA	TRBJ2-1	CASSAVNNEQFF
TRBV11-3	NA	TRBJ2-6	CASSFRLSGANVLTF
TRBV3-1/TRBV3-2	NA	TRBJ2-5	CASSQGGQTQYF
TRBV5-1	NA	TRBJ2-3	CASSLAGEDTQYF
TRBV28	TRBD1	TRBJ1-2	CASSFGQGAGGYTF
TRBV6-2/TRBV6-3	NA	TRBJ1-1	CASSYSISRGTEAFF
TRBV7-9	TRBD2	TRBJ2-4	CASSPSGTSGRRNIQYF
TRBV4-1	TRBD2	TRBJ2-7	CASSQESWGGSGYEQYF
TRBV4-1	NA	TRBJ1-1	CASSQDRGRNTEAFF
TRBV24-1	NA	TRBJ1-3	CATGSGLSSGNTIYF
TRBV18	NA	TRBJ1-1	CASSPREGGDTEAFF
TRBV12-3/TRBV12-4	NA	TRBJ2-7	CASGILGGEQYF
TRBV6-4	TRBD1	TRBJ1-6	CASSDSGTGGVGSPLHF
TRBV2	NA	TRBJ2-1	CASPEGQGLPSNEQFF
TRBV6-1	NA	TRBJ1-6	CASSDTANSPLHF
TRBV5-6	TRBD1	TRBJ2-1	CASSFDRANEQFF
TRBV7-2	NA	TRBJ1-3	CASSLEHGLAGNTIYF
TRBV30	TRBD1	TRBJ1-6	CAWAGQGNSPLHF
TRBV2	TRBD2	TRBJ2-5	CASSEMGLVKETQYF
TRBV6-5	TRBD2	TRBJ2-3	CASRLAGTDTQYF
TRBV18	NA	TRBJ1-2	CASSPPGDGYTF
TRBV5-1	TRBD2	TRBJ2-3	CASSLVLAGNTDTQYF
TRBV29-1	TRBD2	TRBJ2-3	CSVGSAGEADTQYF
TRBV28	TRBD1	TRBJ1-4	CASSLSGQGGEKLFF
TRBV13	NA	TRBJ1-5	CASSSYRENQPQHF
TRBV27	NA	TRBJ1-6	CASSFEGAPLHF
TRBV7-2	TRBD2	TRBJ2-5	CASSSLAGYETQYF
TRBV30	NA	TRBJ1-2	CAWNLNGRANYGYTF
TRBV9	TRBD1	TRBJ2-2	CASSPRQGASTGELFF
TRBV3-1/TRBV3-2	TRBD1	TRBJ1-1	CASSQVQGVVEAFF
TRBV27	TRBD1	TRBJ2-7	CASRPQGALPYEQYF
TRBV6-4	NA	TRBJ2-1	CASRPRGDRGDYNEQFF
TRBV4-1	NA	TRBJ2-7	CASSQEGGTAPSEQYF
TRBV6-2/TRBV6-3	TRBD1	TRBJ2-2	CASSGQGWELFF
TRBV3-1/TRBV3-2	NA	TRBJ1-5	CASSQAHQNQPQHF
TRBV7-3	TRBD2	TRBJ2-3	CASSRKGLTDTQYF
TRBV12-3/TRBV12-4	TRBD2	TRBJ2-1	CASSPTSVGEQFF
TRBV7-8	NA	TRBJ2-7	CASSKSGPSSYEQYF
TRBV2	TRBD1	TRBJ1-2	CASRPGQGAWLNGYTF
TRBV6-5	NA	TRBJ1-6	CASRVVSDPGSPLHF
TRBV4-1	NA	TRBJ2-1	CASSQDPSLTSSYNEQFF
TRBV7-3	TRBD2	TRBJ2-6	CASSFTSGASSGANVLTF
TRBV2	NA	TRBJ1-1	CASSSRGNTEAFF
TRBV5-8	NA	TRBJ1-5	CASSLYPSSGVQTQPQHF
TRBV27	TRBD1	TRBJ1-1	CASRQDRGAEAFF
TRBV6-5	TRBD1	TRBJ1-3	CASRQTGVGNTIYF
TRBV5-8	TRBD1	TRBJ2-7	CASSLKQGAPYEQYF
TRBV2	TRBD2	TRBJ2-1	CASSGQLAGGGQFF
TRBV7-3	NA	TRBJ2-7	CASSPGPPGLSYEQYF
TRBV11-3	TRBD2	TRBJ2-7	CASSLDQQAGRDEQYF
TRBV7-9	NA	TRBJ1-6	CASSLGGLGSPLHF
TRBV4-1	NA	TRBJ2-7	CASSQERASAEQYF